This T cell receptor beta chain stems from a study of T cell responses to AZD1222 COVID-19 vaccine. Method: immunoSEQ multiplex PCR; TCRdb's copy keeps in-frame clones and lacks some. The data contain 120,000 or so clones, about 90% of them singletons. Germline V CDR1 and CDR2: SGHRS, YFSETQ. J was trimmed by 6 bases and V by 2 bases; bases with no gene match: 10. The CDR3 has 15 residues. The rearrangement uses TRBV5-1 and TRBJ1-1; 7 bases fit TRBD1. Sequencing was performed on peripheral blood, taken on day 0 of AZD1222 vaccination. This sequence was found in an adult in good health. CDR3 DNA: TGCGCCAGCAGCTTTACCGGGACAGACCTCTCTGAAGCTTTCTTT. Amino acids: CASSFTGTDLSEAFF.